One and the same sample provided the 28 T cell receptor beta chains below, sequenced in a study of blood T cell repertoires in COVID-19. The method was immunoSEQ multiplex PCR; TCRdb's version includes in-frame clones alone and lacks a portion of them. The table lists about 270,000 clones, 90% of them singletons, with over 3.5% in the top ten. Sequencing was carried out using PBMCs or T cells enriched from blood (not recorded which). Source of these receptors: a woman between 25 and 40 years old with acute COVID-19.

This sequence joins TRBV19 and TRBJ2-1; TRBD1 aligns across 12 bases. Germline loops: CDR1 LNHDA, CDR2 SQIVND (reference sequence). The CDR3 is 16 residues long. The junction had 7 bases not matched to a gene; V was cut back by 5 bases and J by 5 bases. CDR3 in DNA: TGTGCCAGTAGTCCCGGGGGACAGGGGGCGAACAATGAGCAGTTCTTC. Translating gives CASSPGGQGANNEQFF.

This sequence joins TRBV6-5 and TRBJ2-7; D is unclear. Trimming took off 0 bases at V and 0 bases at J, with 12 bases between the two ends. The CDR3 runs to 16 residues. Germline CDR1 and CDR2: MNHEY and SVGAGI. The CDR3 nucleotides are TGTGCCAGCAGTTACTCGACTGGGTTTAGCTCCTACGAGCAGTACTTC. This codes for CASSYSTGFSSYEQYF.

V and J are TRBV4-1 and TRBJ2-3, with TRBD1 matching over 8 bases. V shed 1 base and J 8 bases; nucleotides not matched to a gene: 8. The CDR3 loop spans 15 amino acids. Germline V gives CDR1 MGHRA, CDR2 YSYEKL. The CDR3 spells CASSQAWTGHSTQYF. The CDR3 DNA sequence: TGCGCCAGCAGCCAAGCCTGGACAGGGCATTCTACGCAGTATTTT.

The chain carries TRBV7-2 and TRBJ2-3, with 8 bases lining up with TRBD1. Unmatched junction bases numbered 6, after V lost 5 bases and J lost 5 bases. Germline CDR1 reads SGHTA; CDR2 reads FQGNSA. CDR3 length: 14 residues. The CDR3, as DNA: TGTGCCAGCAGCCCCGACAGGGGAGGAGATACGCAGTATTTT. Protein: CASSPDRGGDTQYF.

The rearrangement uses TRBV7-9 and TRBJ2-7; the D is unclear. V was trimmed by 0 bases and J by 5 bases, leaving 5 bases between them. The CDR3 sequence is 12 residues long. Germline CDR1 and CDR2: SEHNR and FQNEAQ (reference sequence). CDR3 coding DNA: TGTGCCAGCAGCTTAGCTTTAGACGAGCAGTACTTC. Protein: CASSLALDEQYF. The whole variable domain, filled in from reference TRBV7-9 and TRBJ2-7, reads DTGVSQNPRHKITKRGQNVTFRCDPISEHNRLYWYRQTLGQGPEFLTYFQNEAQLEKSRLLSDRFSAERPKGSFSTLEIQRTEQGDSAMYLCASSLALDEQYFGPGTRLTVT.

The chain couples TRBV27 to TRBJ1-1; D not certain. Germline V gene data show CDR1 as MNHEY and CDR2 as SMNVEV (reference sequence). V was cut by 6 bases and J by 4 bases, with 12 bases left in between. This CDR3 spans 13 amino acids. CDR3 region: CASSPSGITEAFF. In DNA form, the CDR3 reads TGTGCCAGCAGCCCCAGCGGAATCACTGAAGCTTTCTTT.

This clone was recorded once. V gene TRBV11-2 combines with J gene TRBJ2-1; a weak D match, TRBD1 (5 bases). Per the germline V gene, CDR1 is SGHAT and CDR2 is FQNNGV. Trimming shortened V by 6 bases and J by 2 bases, and 14 bases separated the two germline ends. The CDR3 runs 15 residues. As DNA, the CDR3 is TGTGCCAGCAGTAAACAGGATTTCGCCTACAATGAGCAGTTCTTC. Translated: CASSKQDFAYNEQFF. The full variable domain, its missing parts supplied by reference TRBV11-2 and TRBJ2-1, is EAGVAQSPRYKIIEKRQSVAFWCNPISGHATLYWYQQILGQGPKLLIQFQNNGVVDDSQLPKDRFSAERLKGVDSTLKIQPAKLEDSAVYLCASSKQDFAYNEQFFGPGTRLTVL.

V is TRBV18 and J is TRBJ1-4; 8 bases fit TRBD1. Germline V CDR1 and CDR2: KGHSH, LQKENI. Trimming cost V 3 bases and J 8 bases; bases outside gene matches: 5. This CDR3 has 14 residues. The CDR3 sequence is CASSPDRTGEKLFF. As DNA, the CDR3 is TGTGCCAGCTCACCTGATCGGACAGGGGAAAAACTGTTTTTT.

CDR3 protein: CASSLTFGPRGEHSTEAFF. The CDR3 region has the DNA TGTGCCAGCAGCTTAACCTTCGGGCCCAGGGGGGAGCATAGCACTGAAGCTTTCTTT. The rearrangement uses TRBV7-8 and TRBJ1-1; TRBD1 aligns across 7 bases. V shed 2 bases, J shed 4 bases, and the junction held 19 bases outside the gene matches. The CDR3 has 19 amino acids. Germline lookup yields CDR1 SGHVS and CDR2 FQNEAQ.

The chain links TRBV24-1 to TRBJ2-1, with 8 bases aligning to TRBD2. CDR1 and CDR2 (germline): KGHDR, SFDVKD. The CDR3 has 16 residues. V dropped 2 bases and J dropped 2; count of bases not matched to a gene: 4. CDR3 sequence reads: CATSDWGLETYNEQFF. CDR3 sequence (DNA): TGTGCCACCAGTGATTGGGGACTAGAGACCTACAATGAGCAGTTCTTC.

The chain carries TRBV6-5 and TRBJ2-5; possibly TRBD2 for D (5 bases). Trimming cost V 7 bases and J 4 bases, with 16 bases left between them. The CDR3 spans 14 residues. CDR1 and CDR2 from the germline V gene are MNHEY and SVGAGI. The CDR3 protein is CASTASGIAETQYF. The CDR3 DNA reads TGTGCCAGCACCGCCTCGGGAATTGCAGAGACCCAGTACTTC.

The chain has TRBV10-3 and TRBJ1-1; D might be TRBD1 (6 bases). Trimming removed 0 bases at V and 1 base at J, with 9 bases between. Germline CDR1 ENHRY, CDR2 SYGVKD. The CDR3 spans 15 residues. The CDR3 nucleotides are TGTGCCATCAGTGAGTCGGTAGGGGGGAACACTGAAGCTTTCTTT. This sequence encodes CAISESVGGNTEAFF.

This chain connects TRBV3-1 (or the pseudogene TRBV3-2) to TRBJ1-6; D is uncertain. V was clipped by 1 base and J by 0 bases, with 10 bases between them. CDR3 length: 17 residues. The germline V gene encodes CDR1 LGHDT and CDR2 YNNKEL (reference sequence). CDR3 sequence reads: CASSQGVRSSYNSPLHF. In nucleotides, the CDR3 is TGTGCCAGCAGCCAAGGGGTCCGGAGCTCCTATAATTCACCCCTCCACTTT.

The chain has TRBV30 and TRBJ2-5; 8 nucleotides line up with TRBD2. CDR3 length: 12 amino acids. Trimming took 4 bases from V and 2 from J; bases not matched to a gene: 0. The germline CDR1 and CDR2 sequences are GTSNPN and SVGIG (reference sequence). The CDR3 protein is CAWTSGQETQYF. CDR3 nucleotides: TGTGCCTGGACTAGCGGGCAAGAGACCCAGTACTTC.

The chain has TRBV10-3 and TRBJ1-6; TRBD1 agrees at 9 bases. From germline, CDR1 is ENHRY and CDR2 SYGVKD. The CDR3 loop spans 13 amino acids. V trimming: 9 bases; J trimming: 7 bases; junction bases outside the gene matches: 4. The CDR3 spells CAIWTGENSPLHF. DNA for the CDR3: TGTGCCATTTGGACAGGGGAAAATTCACCCCTCCACTTT.

This clone was counted a single time. The genes are TRBV7-9 and TRBJ2-2, with 7 bases lining up with TRBD1. V shed 4 bases and J 6 bases; nucleotides not matched to a gene: 8. CDR3 length: 15 amino acids. CDR1 and CDR2 from the germline V gene are SEHNR and FQNEAQ (reference sequence). The CDR3 spells CASSSREQGAGELFF. The DNA for the CDR3 is TGTGCCAGCAGCTCCCGCGAGCAGGGGGCCGGGGAGCTGTTTTTT.

J is TRBJ2-1 and V is TRBV5-1; TRBD2 agrees at 9 bases. The CDR3 spans 14 residues. Germline V lookup: CDR1 SGHRS, CDR2 YFSETQ. With V trimmed by 9 bases and J by 6 bases, 10 bases remained unmatched. In DNA form, the CDR3 reads TGCGCCACCAATAGCGGGAGTTCTAGCAATGAGCAGTTCTTC. It encodes CATNSGSSSNEQFF.

The gene calls are TRBV5-1 and TRBJ2-3; TRBD1 matches at 7 bases. The CDR3 totals 14 residues. V was clipped by 1 base and J by 4 bases; unmatched bases: 3. Germline-derived CDR1 and CDR2 are SGHRS and YFSETQ. The CDR3 DNA is TGCGCCAGCAGCTTGCGTCAGGGGGCAGATACGCAGTATTTT. Amino acids: CASSLRQGADTQYF.

The rearrangement joins TRBV7-2 to TRBJ2-7; D is uncertain. V was trimmed by 1 base and J by 1 base, leaving 11 bases between them. The CDR3 has 15 residues. Germline V gene data show CDR1 as SGHTA and CDR2 as FQGNSA. This CDR3 reads CASSLDDTPSYEQYF. The CDR3 DNA sequence: TGTGCCAGCAGCTTAGACGACACCCCTTCCTACGAGCAGTACTTC. Supplemented by reference TRBV7-2 and TRBJ2-7, the full variable domain reads GAGVSQSPSNKVTEKGKDVELRCDPISGHTALYWYRQSLGQGLEFLIYFQGNSAPDKSGLPSDRFSAERTGGSVSTLTIQRTQQEDSAVYLCASSLDDTPSYEQYFGPGTRLTVT.

This sequence joins TRBV2 and TRBJ2-7, with 9 bases matching TRBD2. The CDR3 has 14 residues. The V gene end was trimmed by 3 bases and the J gene end by 6 bases; junction bases not matched to a gene: 6. CDR1 is SNHLY, CDR2 FYNNEI, per germline. In DNA form, the CDR3 reads TGTGCCAGCAGTGATCTAGCGGGAAACGGCGAGCAGTACTTC. Translated: CASSDLAGNGEQYF.

CDR3 in amino acids: CAISESMGLSTYEQYF. In DNA, the CDR3 is TGTGCCATCAGTGAGTCCATGGGACTTTCAACCTACGAGCAGTACTTC. The chain recombines TRBV10-3 with TRBJ2-7, with D possibly being TRBD2 (6 bases). Germline V gene lookup returns CDR1 ENHRY and CDR2 SYGVKD. CDR3 length: 16 amino acids. Deletions cut 0 bases from V and 2 bases from J, with 14 bases between.

V and J are TRBV6-5 and TRBJ2-3; 9 bases agree with TRBD2. The length of the CDR3 is 14 residues. Germline CDR1 and CDR2: MNHEY and SVGAGI. J lost 5 bases, V lost 4 bases, and 4 bases had no gene match. CDR3 amino acids: CASSLAGEGDTQYF. CDR3 DNA: TGTGCCAGCAGTTTAGCGGGAGAAGGAGATACGCAGTATTTT.

The chain carries TRBV19 and TRBJ2-1; D possibly corresponds to TRBD2 (6 bases). The CDR3 is made up of 14 amino acids. CDR1 LNHDA and CDR2 SQIVND come from the germline V gene (reference sequence). The V and J ends lost 5 bases and 3 bases respectively, with 11 bases between them. CDR3 protein: CASSVGTYYNEQFF. As DNA, the CDR3 is TGTGCCAGTAGTGTGGGGACTTACTACAATGAGCAGTTCTTC.

This sequence joins TRBV7-8 and TRBJ1-6, with D perhaps TRBD1 (5 bases). The CDR3 has 17 amino acids. Trimming removed 1 base from V and 5 bases from J, with 15 bases in between. From germline, CDR1 is SGHVS and CDR2 FQNEAQ. CDR3 amino acids: CASSLDGGMGHNSPLHF. The CDR3 bases are TGTGCCAGCAGCTTAGATGGGGGGATGGGGCATAATTCACCCCTCCACTTT. Based on the CDR3 plus reference TRBV7-8 and TRBJ1-6, the full variable domain is GAGVSQSPRYKVAKRGQDVALRCDPISGHVSLFWYQQALGQGPEFLTYFQNEAQLDKSGLPSDRFFAERPEGSVSTLKIQRTQQEDSAVYLCASSLDGGMGHNSPLHFGNGTRLTVT.

The chain has TRBV28 and TRBJ1-5, with TRBD1 as a possible D gene (6 bases). V gave up 6 bases and J gave up 7 bases, with 16 bases separating them. CDR1 is MDHEN, CDR2 SYDVKM, per germline. This CDR3 is 14 amino acids long. CDR3 coding DNA: TGTGCCAGCAGCAACCGGGGGGGGGCCCAGCCCCAGCATTTT. Translation: CASSNRGGAQPQHF. Full variable domain (rest looked up from reference TRBV28 and TRBJ1-5): DVKVTQSSRYLVKRTGEKVFLECVQDMDHENMFWYRQDPGLGLRLIYFSYDVKMKEKGDIPEGYSVSREKKERFSLILESASTNQTSMYLCASSNRGGAQPQHFGDGTRLSIL.

The V call is TRBV30, the J call TRBJ1-2; D uncertain. V gave up 3 bases and J gave up 8 bases, with 13 bases separating them. From germline, CDR1 is GTSNPN and CDR2 SVGIG (reference sequence). CDR3 size: 12 residues. CDR3 coding DNA: TGTGCCTGGAGAATCCCCGGAGGAGGCTACACCTTC. The encoded protein is CAWRIPGGGYTF.

The genes are TRBV28 and TRBJ1-6, with 7 positions matching TRBD1. CDR3 length equals 14 residues. The V gene end was trimmed by 3 bases and the J gene end by 7 bases; junction bases not matched to a gene: 3. Germline V gene data show CDR1 as MDHEN and CDR2 as SYDVKM. Here the CDR3 DNA reads TGTGCCAGCAGTTTGCGGGACAGAAATTCACCCCTCCACTTT. This sequence encodes CASSLRDRNSPLHF.

The chain recombines TRBV18 with TRBJ2-7, with 12 bases matching TRBD2. V shed 2 bases, J shed 4 bases, and the junction held 3 bases outside the gene matches. The CDR3 is 15 amino acids. Germline V gene data show CDR1 as KGHSH and CDR2 as LQKENI. CDR3 in amino acids: CASSPRLAGEYEQYF. The CDR3 bases are TGTGCCAGCTCACCAAGACTAGCGGGGGAATACGAGCAGTACTTC.